This TCR beta chain is from a study of technical replicates of blood from a handful of donors (dated by TCRdb to the late 2010s). To prepare the library, the immunoSEQ multiplex PCR assay was applied. TCRdb stores this immuneACCESS table with in-frame sequences only. Part of the clones is absent; in the studies checked, under half of the shortfall reflects unresolved V genes, and no reason is known for the rest. The table for this sample lists roughly 68,000 clones; around 97% of them were counted only once. The ten most abundant clones make up approximately 0.28% of the sample. Notes on this clone: What antigen it recognizes has not been identified. No base quality values were provided; no much bigger clone lies one nucleotide off.

The CDR3, from cysteine to phenylalanine, totals 16 residues. Only the CDR3 DNA stays, 48 bases, in frame from base 1. Trimming takes 0 bases from V and 0 bases from J, and the germline ends sit 10 bases apart. The germline V gene specifies MNHEY as CDR1 and SVGAGI as CDR2. The chain is made from TRBV6-5 and TRBJ2-3; possibly the D gene is TRBD1, per 5 matching bases. Sequencing input: T cells isolated from PBMCs. This receptor was obtained from a human donor in good health. The CDR3: CASSYSVGPSTDTQYF. DNA sequence: TGTGCCAGCAGTTACTCGGTGGGGCCTAGCACAGATACGCAGTATTTT.